The present entry profiles one TCR beta chain with its context. Its matching antigen is unknown. Treatment defined: roughly 10-day PBMC culture with coronavirus spike peptide pools or control peptides (ViraFEST assay). Sequenced with the Oncomine TCR Beta short-read assay was DNA taken from cultured CD4+ T cells. TCRdb reanalysed the PCR reads using MiXCR and keeps one entry per CDR3 protein. Found here are about 16,000 distinct CDR3 sequences, about 50% of them singletons; the top ten hold about 7.7%. The data belong to a study of vaccination and CD4 T cells after COVID-19. Germline assignment: CDR1 SGHRS and CDR2 YFSETQ. The CDR3 length is 15 residues. Trimming cost V 3 bases and J 5 bases; bases outside gene matches: 8.

Specimen: CD4+ T cells from blood, cultured in vitro. The genes are TRBV5-1 and TRBJ1-1; 9 nucleotides match TRBD1. The clonotype was recovered from a human donor who had recovered from COVID-19. CDR3 nucleotide sequence: TGCGCCAGCAGCTCCACAGGGGGCGTTGGGACTGAAGCTTTCTTT. Its protein product is CASSSTGGVGTEAFF.